Listed below are T cell receptor beta chains from one sample, sequenced in a study of graft-versus-host responses after intestinal transplantation. Some clones are missing from TCRdb's copy, which holds only in-frame ones; the method was immunoSEQ multiplex PCR. The table records about 17,000 clones, 30% to 40% of them present only once. The sample was alloreactive CD8+ T cells from a mixed lymphocyte reaction culture, taken before intestinal transplant. All receptors derive from a human patient who received an intestinal transplant. The CDR3 runs from the conserved cysteine through the conserved F or W. A D gene is named only where the DNA matches it firmly. Only part of the rows carry a size: once, few, many, or a class if the clone is expanded.

d_call	clone_size	v_call	j_call	cdr3_nt	cdr3_aa
TRBD1	.	TRBV27	TRBJ1-1	TGTGCCAGCAGTTTATGGGGCTACAGGGGTCGGAGCACTGAAGCTTTCTTT	CASSLWGYRGRSTEAFF
TRBD2	.	TRBV18	TRBJ2-7	TGTGCCAGCTCACGACTAGCGGGAGTTACCGAGCAGTACTTC	CASSRLAGVTEQYF
.	.	TRBV28	TRBJ1-1	TGTGCCAGCAGGCAGATTCCGAACACTGAAGCTTTCTTT	CASRQIPNTEAFF
.	.	TRBV6-5	TRBJ1-1	TGTGCCAGCAGTTACTTCCTCCGGATCCCTGAAGCTTTCTTT	CASSYFLRIPEAFF
TRBD2	once	TRBV11-2	TRBJ2-7	TGTGCCAGCAGCTTAGGACCCCTACCGGGAGGGCCCTCCTACGAGCAGTACTTC	CASSLGPLPGGPSYEQYF
TRBD1	.	TRBV7-9	TRBJ1-6	TGTGCCAGCAGTTTAACCGGGACAGTTAATTCACCCCTCCACTTT	CASSLTGTVNSPLHF
.	medium-sized	TRBV7-9	TRBJ2-1	TGTGCCAGCAGCTACTGGGGGGAAAGGGCCTACAATGAGCAGTTCTTC	CASSYWGERAYNEQFF
TRBD2	few	TRBV5-6	TRBJ2-1	TGTGCCAGCAGCTCAGGACTAGCGGGAGGGGATTACAATGAGCAGTTCTTC	CASSSGLAGGDYNEQFF
.	few	TRBV7-6	TRBJ2-7	TGTGCCAGCAGCTTAATGGAGGGGTACGAGCAGTACTTC	CASSLMEGYEQYF
TRBD2	.	TRBV27	TRBJ2-1	TGTGCCAGCAGTCCCCTAAGCGGGGAGGTTGAGCAGTTCTTC	CASSPLSGEVEQFF
.	few	TRBV4-1	TRBJ1-2	TGCGCCAGCAGCCAAGTAGCTCCAGGGGACTATGGCTACACCTTC	CASSQVAPGDYGYTF
.	.	TRBV4-3	TRBJ1-2	TGCGCCAGCAGCCAAGAGAGTGGGATTAACTATGGCTACACCTTC	CASSQESGINYGYTF
.	.	TRBV23-1	TRBJ1-1	TGCGCCAGCAGTCAATCTCTCAGGAACACTGAAGCTTTCTTT	CASSQSLRNTEAFF